This T cell receptor (beta chain) was captured in a study of T-cell reconstitution after alpha-beta-depleted transplantation in children (dated by TCRdb to the mid-2010s). In the study overall: Using TCR repertoire profiling, the study quantitatively followed how T-cell immune reconstitution unfolded in children after TCRalphabeta/CD19-depleted allogeneic hematopoietic cell transplantation.

Sample treatment or condition, as interpreted from the label and publication: allogeneic hematopoietic cell transplantation with graft depleted of TCRalphabeta T cells and CD19 B cells. The transplant recipients were children given TCRalphabeta/CD19-depleted allogeneic hematopoietic cell grafts. The CDR3 sequence holds 15 residues, the cysteine and phenylalanine included. CDR3 DNA only is kept here, 45 bases in frame from base 1. Deletion took 4 bases off V and 1 base off J, with a span of 12 bases between the germline ends. The library was made by PCR. Reads for this sample came from an Illumina HiSeq 2500. TCR library preparation used molecular barcoding, with unique molecular identifiers applied to normalize quantification of the TCRbeta repertoire. TCRdb reprocessing: public reads trimmed at Q25 with fastp, clones called with MiXCR, in-frame beta chains kept. Rows are combined by CDR3 protein, so each entry shows the most common genes and DNA. This sample holds about 900,000 distinct CDR3 sequences; roughly 29% were observed only once. The ten largest make up around 30% of the sample.

The study at large found these results: Hyperexpanded clone frequencies declined over subsequent months; after one year, T-cell counts and TCRbeta diversity were mostly attributed to newly produced T cells. Apparently early alphabetaT-cell count recovery about two months after transplant reportedly relied on only several hundred rapidly expanded clones derived from non-depleted graft cells. The high TCRbeta diversity at day 60 in some patients was ascribed to recipient T cells and intrathymic progenitors that had survived conditioning.

This clonotype is a singleton in its sample. Its antigen has not been determined. The sample holds no much larger clone one base away, and base qualities are not on file. The chain is assembled from TRBV12-3 or TRBV12-4 and TRBJ2-3, with a tentative D gene TRBD2 over 6 matching bases. This TCR was sampled from a boy in the first two years of life who had a stem cell transplant for SCID, so the T cells may come from the graft donor. The sequencing here drew on PBMCs, mostly from graft donor cells, taken 360 days after TCRalphabeta/CD19-depleted stem cell transplant. The CDR3 sequence is CASSSMGLGTDTQYF. The nucleotide sequence reads TGTGCCAGCAGTTCCATGGGACTCGGCACAGATACGCAGTATTTT.